This TCR beta chain was observed in a study of cytomegalovirus exposure and HLA in healthy donors. The repertoire was sequenced with immunoSEQ multiplex PCR; TCRdb's copy has only in-frame clones and lacks some. This sample carries 250,000 to 350,000 clones, 80% to 90% of them seen once, and the ten largest clones take about 0.8%. V was pared by 2 bases and J by 0 bases, with 6 bases between. CDR3 length: 14 residues. Looked up from germline, CDR1 is SGHTA and CDR2 is FQGNSA. The chain recombines TRBV7-2 with TRBJ2-3; tentatively, D is TRBD1 (5 bases). The TCR sequence derives from a young woman in good health and CMV-seronegative. Specimen: PBMCs. This chain's CDR3 is CASSLRQSTDTQYF. The CDR3 nucleotides are TGTGCCAGCAGCTTAAGACAGAGCACAGATACGCAGTATTTT.